Below are 29 T cell receptor beta chains sequenced from a single sample in a study of T cells after yellow fever vaccination (dated by TCRdb to the late 2010s). The treatment or condition label here, explained by the study, means: live attenuated yellow fever vaccine strain. Library creation used 5' RACE. Data came from an Illumina HiSeq 2500. The public reads were run again by TCRdb, first through fastp at Q25 and then through MiXCR, and only productive beta chains were kept. Rows merge per CDR3 protein into single entries with the most common DNA and genes. For this sample there are hundreds of thousands of distinct CDR3 sequences; roughly 14% appear just once. The ten largest make up over 12% of the sample. The specimen comprised PBMCs, sampled on the day of the yellow fever booster vaccination. The receptors were sampled from a man under 40 who received the YFV17D yellow fever vaccine.

V gene TRBV12-3 or TRBV12-4 combines with J gene TRBJ2-2; 7 bases fit TRBD1. J was trimmed by 4 bases and V by 7 bases; bases with no gene match: 3. The CDR3 spans 13 residues. The CDR3 sequence: CASNSGGTGELFF. As DNA, the CDR3 is TGTGCCAGCAACTCAGGGGGCACCGGGGAGCTGTTTTTT.

This clonotype has more than one count but fewer than ten. This rearrangement joins TRBV9 to TRBJ1-4; D might be TRBD1 (5 bases). The ends were cut back, 3 bases at V and 5 bases at J, with 17 bases in the middle. This CDR3 comprises 16 residues. CDR1 SGDLS and CDR2 YYNGEE come from the germline V gene. The CDR3 reads CASSAEGRKKNEKLFF. DNA of the CDR3: TGTGCCAGCAGCGCTGAGGGGCGGAAAAAAAATGAAAAACTGTTTTTT.

The V call is TRBV6-1, the J call TRBJ2-7, with 9 bases that match TRBD1. The CDR3 is 14 amino acids. Germline CDR1 and CDR2: MNHNS and SASEGT. Trimming cost V 6 bases and J 0 bases; bases outside gene matches: 3. Written as DNA, the CDR3 is TGTGCCAGCAGGAGGGGACAGGGCTCCTACGAGCAGTACTTC. Protein: CASRRGQGSYEQYF.

The gene calls are TRBV10-3 and TRBJ1-1, with a tentative D call TRBD1 (6 bases). CDR3 length: 14 residues. Germline V gene data show CDR1 as ENHRY and CDR2 as SYGVKD. V lost 7 bases and J lost 1, with 13 bases in between. The DNA for the CDR3 is TGTGCCATCACCAAAGACAGGACGAACACTGAAGCTTTCTTT. It translates to CAITKDRTNTEAFF.

Worth noting for this clonotype: Possible read error: a much larger clone is one base away. This sequence joins TRBV12-3 or TRBV12-4 and TRBJ2-7; 8 bases are a match to TRBD1. The CDR3 totals 14 residues. The CDR3: CAGSLGTGVHEQYF. CDR3 coding DNA: TGTGCCGGCAGTTTGGGGACAGGAGTCCACGAGCAGTACTTC.

In this sample, this clonotype turned up a few times. The V and J genes are TRBV12-3 or TRBV12-4 and TRBJ2-3, with D perhaps matching TRBD1 (6 bases). The CDR3 loop spans 14 amino acids. In DNA, the CDR3 is TGTGCTGCCTCGAACGGGACACTCAGAGATACGCAGTATTTT. Its protein product is CAASNGTLRDTQYF.

This chain joins TRBV20-1 and TRBJ2-7, with 7 nucleotides matching TRBD2. Germline CDR1 DFQATT, CDR2 SNEGSKA (reference sequence). The trim removed 6 bases at V and 4 bases at J, leaving 12 bases unmatched. The CDR3 is 14 residues long. CDR3 nucleotides: TGCAGTGCCTACTTGGCGGGAGTGGAGTACGAGCAGTACTTC. Protein: CSAYLAGVEYEQYF.

This clonotype was counted at least ten times. The chain has TRBV28 and TRBJ2-7; TRBD1 matches 10 bases. Trimming cost V 3 bases and J 6 bases; bases outside gene matches: 11. The CDR3 runs to 16 residues. The germline CDR1 and CDR2 sequences are MDHEN and SYDVKM. Here the CDR3 reads CASSLFKTGGFREQYF. The DNA for the CDR3 is TGTGCCAGCAGTTTGTTCAAGACAGGGGGCTTTCGCGAGCAGTACTTC.

This clonotype was found a few times. The chain links TRBV20-1 to TRBJ2-7; the D gene is possibly TRBD1 (5 bases). The CDR3 extends over 13 amino acids. CDR1 and CDR2 from the germline V gene are DFQATT and SNEGSKA (reference sequence). Trimming took 3 bases from V and 4 from J, leaving 13 bases between them. The CDR3 is CSARGRAGYEQYF. DNA of the CDR3: TGCAGTGCTAGGGGCAGGGCCGGTTACGAGCAGTACTTC.

The rearrangement links TRBV29-1 to TRBJ2-7, with 9 bases lining up with TRBD1. There are 13 residues in the CDR3. V lost 7 bases to trimming and J lost 4 bases; unmatched junction nucleotides: 8. Germline CDR1 reads SQVTM; CDR2 reads ANQGSEA. CDR3 sequence (DNA): TGCAGCGGGGGGCGAGGACAGGGGTACGAGCAGTACTTC. It yields the protein CSGGRGQGYEQYF.

Details on this clonotype: At one end, the junction sequence differs from germline, possibly due to a read error. This chain uses TRBV7-7 with TRBJ2-5; D remains unclear. The V gene's germline CDR1 is SSHAT and CDR2 FNYEAQ (reference sequence). The CDR3 extends over 13 amino acids. In DNA form, the CDR3 reads TGTGCTAGCAGCCCACTTGCGGTAGAGACCCAGTACTTC. Protein sequence: CASSPLAVETQYF.

The chain joins TRBV20-1 to TRBJ2-5; 7 bases agree with TRBD2. The V gene end was trimmed by 4 bases and the J gene end by 7 bases; junction bases not matched to a gene: 6. The CDR3 extends over 12 amino acids. CDR1 and CDR2 from the germline V gene are DFQATT and SNEGSKA (reference sequence). This CDR3 is CSANSGRGTQYF. The CDR3 region has the DNA TGCAGTGCTAACAGTGGGAGGGGGACCCAGTACTTC.

This clonotype was seen only a few times. V is TRBV11-2 and J is TRBJ2-3; D remains unclear. CDR1 is SGHAT, CDR2 FQNNGV, per germline. This CDR3 region has 18 residues. V was trimmed by 0 bases and J by 4 bases, leaving 20 bases between them. CDR3 sequence (DNA): TGTGCCAGCAGCTTAGAAGGCGGAAGTACTCCCTTTTCAGATACGCAGTATTTT. Translated, it gives CASSLEGGSTPFSDTQYF.

The V call is TRBV20-1, the J call TRBJ2-3, with a weak D call TRBD2 (7 bases). Germline CDR1 and CDR2: DFQATT and SNEGSKA (reference sequence). V was pared by 4 bases and J by 7 bases, with 21 bases between. The CDR3 sequence is 15 residues long. This CDR3 is CSAILRGGAPNTQYF. The CDR3 DNA reads TGCAGTGCTATCTTGCGAGGGGGGGCGCCAAATACGCAGTATTTT.

The sample holds many counts of this clonotype. The chain is built from TRBV7-3 and TRBJ2-2; D gene ambiguous. V was shortened by 4 bases and J by 2 bases, with 8 bases between the two germline ends. CDR3 length: 14 residues. Germline V CDR1 and CDR2: SGHTA, FQGTGA. This chain's CDR3 is CASSSGLNTGELFF. CDR3 bases: TGTGCCAGCAGCTCGGGCCTTAACACCGGGGAGCTGTTTTTT. The full variable domain, completed using reference TRBV7-3 and TRBJ2-2, is GAGVSQTPSNKVTEKGKYVELRCDPISGHTALYWYRQSLGQGPEFLIYFQGTGAADDSGLPNDRFFAVRPEGSVSTLKIQRTERGDSAVYLCASSSGLNTGELFFGEGSRLTVL.

The chain is built from TRBV28 and TRBJ1-1; D remains ambiguous. The CDR3 spans 14 residues. Looked up from germline, CDR1 is MDHEN and CDR2 is SYDVKM. V was cut by 2 bases and J by 8 bases, with 15 bases left in between. The CDR3 bases are TGTGCCAGCAGTTTAAGTGTAGGCCCCCGGGAAGCTTTCTTT. It codes for CASSLSVGPREAFF.

The chain employs TRBV5-5 and TRBJ2-1, with D hard to call. This CDR3 has 14 residues. V lost 0 bases to trimming and J lost 5 bases, with 9 bases between them. Germline CDR1 is SGHKS and CDR2 is YYEKEE (reference sequence). CDR3 DNA sequence: TGTGCCAGCAGCTTGGAGGAAACAAACAATGAGCAGTTCTTC. Residues: CASSLEETNNEQFF.

The rearrangement uses TRBV6-1 and TRBJ1-5; 9 nucleotides agree with TRBD1. The J segment lost 6 bases and the V segment lost 6 bases, leaving 6 bases of the junction unmatched. This CDR3 is built from 14 residues. Germline V CDR1 and CDR2: MNHNS, SASEGT. CDR3 sequence reads: CASRTGGNGQPQHF. DNA of the CDR3: TGTGCCAGCAGAACAGGGGGCAATGGTCAGCCCCAGCATTTT.

The V call is TRBV12-3 or TRBV12-4, the J call TRBJ2-7; 9 nucleotides line up with TRBD2. V lost 5 bases, J lost 1 base, and 21 bases stayed unmatched. The CDR3 has 20 amino acids. Here the CDR3 reads CASSRPHLPPTSGGSYEQYF. The CDR3 DNA reads TGTGCCAGCAGTCGCCCTCACCTACCCCCGACTAGCGGAGGATCCTACGAGCAGTACTTC.

This chain links TRBV6-2 or TRBV6-3 with TRBJ2-1, with D unclear. V was cut by 0 bases and J by 6 bases, with 9 bases left in between. The CDR3 totals 14 residues. CDR1 MNHEY and CDR2 SVGEGT come from the germline V gene. The CDR3 DNA reads as TGTGCCAGCAGTTACTCCCTCACCTCCAATGAGCAGTTCTTC. Protein product: CASSYSLTSNEQFF.

This clonotype was observed a few times. The V and J genes are TRBV30 and TRBJ2-7; D unclear. Deletions cut 0 bases from V and 4 bases from J, with 10 bases between. Germline V lookup: CDR1 GTSNPN, CDR2 SVGIG (reference sequence). The CDR3 runs to 13 residues. CDR3 bases: TGTGCCTGGAGTGTAGGCAGGCCGTACGAGCAGTACTTC. This translates into CAWSVGRPYEQYF.

This clonotype came up a few times. DNA of the CDR3: TGCGCCAGCAGCTTGGATACTAGCGGGAGTGTGAATGAGCAGTTCTTC. It specifies CASSLDTSGSVNEQFF. This chain links TRBV5-1 with TRBJ2-1; 11 bases agree with TRBD2. This CDR3 has 16 amino acids. The germline gives CDR1 SGHRS, CDR2 YFSETQ. The J segment lost 7 bases and the V segment lost 0 bases, leaving 6 bases of the junction unmatched. The full variable domain, rest sourced from reference TRBV5-1 and TRBJ2-1, is KAGVTQTPRYLIKTRGQQVTLSCSPISGHRSVSWYQQTPGQGLQFLFEYFSETQRNKGNFPGRFSGRQFSNSRSEMNVSTLELGDSALYLCASSLDTSGSVNEQFFGPGTRLTVL.

The chain combines TRBV7-9 with TRBJ1-1; 9 bases are a match to TRBD1. Germline CDR1 and CDR2: SEHNR and FQNEAQ (reference sequence). This CDR3 is 17 amino acids long. V lost 5 bases, J lost 6 bases, and 16 bases stayed unmatched. CDR3 protein: CASSQPPGQGGMAEAFF. As DNA, the CDR3 is TGTGCCAGCAGCCAGCCTCCGGGACAGGGTGGGATGGCTGAAGCTTTCTTT. The full variable domain, with the rest looked up from reference TRBV7-9 and TRBJ1-1, is DTGVSQNPRHKITKRGQNVTFRCDPISEHNRLYWYRQTLGQGPEFLTYFQNEAQLEKSRLLSDRFSAERPKGSFSTLEIQRTEQGDSAMYLCASSQPPGQGGMAEAFFGQGTRLTVV.

This clonotype has at least ten counts. CDR3 coding DNA: TGCGCCAGCAGCCCTCCCAGCGGGAGAGGCACAGATACGCAGTATTTT. Translated: CASSPPSGRGTDTQYF. V usage is TRBV5-1 and J usage is TRBJ2-3, with 8 bases aligning to TRBD2. The germline CDR1 and CDR2 sequences are SGHRS and YFSETQ. CDR3 length equals 16 residues. The V segment lost 4 bases and the J segment 1 base; nucleotides outside the gene matches: 8.

The chain has TRBV2 and TRBJ2-7; no reliable D call. Germline V gives CDR1 SNHLY, CDR2 FYNNEI. Between the trimmed V and J ends, which lost 7 bases and 3 bases, there was a span of 16 bases. This CDR3 is 14 amino acids long. CDR3 region: CASTGSLGVYEQYF. CDR3 nucleotides: TGTGCCAGCACAGGTTCTCTGGGTGTCTACGAGCAGTACTTC.

J is TRBJ2-3 and V is TRBV11-2, with 13 positions matching TRBD2. V shed 7 bases, J shed 6 bases, and the junction held 13 bases outside the gene matches. The CDR3 is 17 residues long. Germline CDR1 reads SGHAT; CDR2 reads FQNNGV. CDR3 protein: CASTWGRTSGRGDTQYF. The CDR3 region has the DNA TGTGCCAGCACCTGGGGTCGGACTAGCGGGAGAGGGGATACGCAGTATTTT.

The CDR3 loop reads CAIKHRDNYGYTF. The CDR3 DNA sequence: TGTGCCATCAAGCACAGGGACAACTATGGCTACACCTTC. The chain employs TRBV10-3 and TRBJ1-2, with a possible D match to TRBD1 (6 bases). Trimming removed 7 bases from V and 2 bases from J, with 11 bases in between. This CDR3 has 13 residues. In germline, CDR1 is ENHRY, CDR2 SYGVKD.

The chain is built from TRBV19 and TRBJ2-2; D might be TRBD2 (5 bases). Deletions cut 8 bases from V and 2 bases from J, with 15 bases between. CDR3 length: 15 amino acids. The germline CDR1 and CDR2 sequences are LNHDA and SQIVND (reference sequence). The CDR3 DNA follows: TGTGCCAGTTGCCTTGGACGGGGAAACACCGGGGAGCTGTTTTTT. Protein product: CASCLGRGNTGELFF.

This clonotype was counted at least ten times. V gene TRBV19 combines with J gene TRBJ2-5; 9 bases map to TRBD1. CDR1 LNHDA and CDR2 SQIVND come from the germline V gene (reference sequence). V shed 10 bases and J 5 bases; nucleotides not matched to a gene: 14. This CDR3 contains 15 residues. In DNA form, the CDR3 reads TGTGCCACAGGGACAGGGTCGGTGAGGAGGGAGACCCAGTACTTC. Translating it yields CATGTGSVRRETQYF.